Following are 7 T cell receptor beta chains from one sample sequenced in a study of blood T cell repertoires in COVID-19. Data came from immunoSEQ multiplex PCR; TCRdb stores just in-frame clones and leaves some out. Here the sample spans approximately 60,000 clones, under 80% being singletons. Specimen: peripheral blood. The receptors were gathered from a human donor in a cohort sampled during active COVID-19.

The chain uses TRBV10-3 and TRBJ2-2; D is perhaps TRBD2 (5 bases). CDR1 is ENHRY, CDR2 SYGVKD, per germline. With 4 bases removed from V and 4 bases from J, the gap between germline ends came to 19 bases. CDR3 length equals 17 residues. CDR3 DNA sequence: TGTGCCATCAGTGCTGTGGCGGAAGAAGAGGGCACCGGGGAGCTGTTTTTT. Translated: CAISAVAEEEGTGELFF.

The V and J genes are TRBV15 and TRBJ2-1; the D gene is possibly TRBD2 (7 bases). The germline CDR1 and CDR2 sequences are LNHNV and YYDKDF (reference sequence). V was clipped by 1 base and J by 7 bases, with 14 bases between them. This CDR3 comprises 15 residues. The CDR3 reads CATSRVLGGANEQFF. The CDR3 DNA reads as TGTGCCACCAGCAGAGTTTTAGGGGGGGCTAATGAGCAGTTCTTC.

The chain links TRBV7-8 to TRBJ2-7, with 9 positions matching TRBD2. CDR3 length: 15 residues. Germline V gene lookup returns CDR1 SGHVS and CDR2 FQNEAQ. Trimming at V came to 1 base and at J to 4 bases, leaving 5 bases not matched to a gene. CDR3 DNA sequence: TGTGCCAGCAGCTTAGTTGTAGCGGGGGCATACGAGCAGTACTTC. As protein: CASSLVVAGAYEQYF.

The chain is built from TRBV27 and TRBJ1-2; TRBD1 matches at 7 bases. Germline CDR1 and CDR2: MNHEY and SMNVEV (reference sequence). CDR3 length: 13 residues. V was pared by 5 bases and J by 7 bases, with 7 bases of the junction left unmatched. The CDR3 region is CASSANRGGGYTF. The CDR3 region has the DNA TGTGCCAGCAGTGCGAACAGGGGTGGTGGCTACACCTTC.

The V call is TRBV29-1, the J call TRBJ2-1; 12 bases fit TRBD2. The CDR3 has 14 residues. Germline CDR1 is SQVTM and CDR2 is ANQGSEA. V lost 5 bases to trimming and J lost 3 bases; unmatched junction nucleotides: 2. The CDR3 spells CSVTSGGLYNEQFF. CDR3 in DNA: TGCAGCGTTACTAGCGGGGGGCTCTACAATGAGCAGTTCTTC.

V usage is TRBV7-2 and J usage is TRBJ2-5; TRBD2 matches at 8 bases. The CDR3 runs 15 residues. Trimming removed 0 bases from V and 5 bases from J; junction bases left unmatched: 5. The germline V gene encodes CDR1 SGHTA and CDR2 FQGNSA. DNA for the CDR3: TGTGCCAGCAGCTTAGCCCAGCGGGGGTGGGAGACCCAGTACTTC. Amino acids: CASSLAQRGWETQYF.

V is TRBV28 and J is TRBJ1-3; TRBD1 might be the D (5 bases). The V and J ends lost 8 bases and 0 bases respectively, with 11 bases between them. The CDR3 has 14 residues. Germline V gene lookup returns CDR1 MDHEN and CDR2 SYDVKM. The CDR3 spells CASHGGGSGNTIYF. The CDR3 DNA is TGTGCCAGCCACGGGGGGGGCTCTGGAAACACCATATATTTT.